This TCR beta chain was captured in a study of cytomegalovirus exposure and HLA in healthy donors. Use of 60 Vbeta and 13 Jbeta primers characterized the PCR. Only in-frame clones appear in the TCRdb table, and some are missing; sequencing was by immunoSEQ multiplex PCR. The sample carries 150,000 to 200,000 clones, roughly four fifths recorded once. V lost 0 bases, J lost 7 bases, and 14 bases lay in between. Germline V gene sequence: CDR1 MGHRA, CDR2 YSYEKL. This CDR3 is built from 15 residues. This chain uses TRBV4-1 with TRBJ2-3; tentatively, D is TRBD2 (5 bases). The sample taken for sequencing was PBMCs. This receptor was obtained from a girl under 10 years old in good health and CMV-seropositive. This chain's CDR3 is CASSQDASRGNTQYF. CDR3 in DNA: TGCGCCAGCAGCCAAGATGCTAGCCGAGGTAATACGCAGTATTTT.